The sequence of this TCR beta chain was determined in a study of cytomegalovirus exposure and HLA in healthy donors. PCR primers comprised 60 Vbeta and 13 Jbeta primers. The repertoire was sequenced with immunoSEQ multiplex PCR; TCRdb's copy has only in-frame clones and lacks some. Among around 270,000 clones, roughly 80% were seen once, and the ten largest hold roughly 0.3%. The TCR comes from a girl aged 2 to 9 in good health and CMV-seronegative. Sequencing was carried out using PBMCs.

CDR3 sequence (DNA): TGTGCCAGCAGCCCCCAAACCGGGACATATAAGAATACGCAGTATTTT. This gives the protein CASSPQTGTYKNTQYF. The chain links TRBV7-8 to TRBJ2-3; D might be TRBD1 (6 bases). The ends were cut back, 5 bases at V and 7 bases at J, with 22 bases in the middle. CDR3 length: 16 amino acids. Germline V gene lookup returns CDR1 SGHVS and CDR2 FQNEAQ. The complete variable domain, with remaining parts taken from reference TRBV7-8 and TRBJ2-3, reads GAGVSQSPRYKVAKRGQDVALRCDPISGHVSLFWYQQALGQGPEFLTYFQNEAQLDKSGLPSDRFFAERPEGSVSTLKIQRTQQEDSAVYLCASSPQTGTYKNTQYFGPGTRLTVL.